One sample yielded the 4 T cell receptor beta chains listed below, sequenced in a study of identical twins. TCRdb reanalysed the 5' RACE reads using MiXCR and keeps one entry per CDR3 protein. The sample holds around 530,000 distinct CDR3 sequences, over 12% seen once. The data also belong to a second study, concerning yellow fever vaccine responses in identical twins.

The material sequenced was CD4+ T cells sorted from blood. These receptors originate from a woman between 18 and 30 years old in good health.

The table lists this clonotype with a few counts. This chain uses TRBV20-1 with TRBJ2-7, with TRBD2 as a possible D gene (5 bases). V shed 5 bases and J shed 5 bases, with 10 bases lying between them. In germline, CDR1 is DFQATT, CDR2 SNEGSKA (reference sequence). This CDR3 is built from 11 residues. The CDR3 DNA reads TGCAGTGCTTATCGGGGTAACGAGCAGTACGTC. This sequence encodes CSAYRGNEQYV.

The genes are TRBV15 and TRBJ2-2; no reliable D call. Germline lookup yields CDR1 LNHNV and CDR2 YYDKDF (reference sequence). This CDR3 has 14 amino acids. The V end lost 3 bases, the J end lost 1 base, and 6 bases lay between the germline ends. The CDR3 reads CATSSPKNTGELFF. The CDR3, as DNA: TGTGCCACCAGCAGCCCGAAGAACACCGGGGAGCTGTTTTTT.

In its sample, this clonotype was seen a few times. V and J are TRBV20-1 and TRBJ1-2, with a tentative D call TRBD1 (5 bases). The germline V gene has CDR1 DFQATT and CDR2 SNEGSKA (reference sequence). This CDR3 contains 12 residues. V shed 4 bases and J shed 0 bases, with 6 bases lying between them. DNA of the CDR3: TGCAGTGCTATGACAGCTAACTATGGCTACACCTTC. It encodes CSAMTANYGYTF.

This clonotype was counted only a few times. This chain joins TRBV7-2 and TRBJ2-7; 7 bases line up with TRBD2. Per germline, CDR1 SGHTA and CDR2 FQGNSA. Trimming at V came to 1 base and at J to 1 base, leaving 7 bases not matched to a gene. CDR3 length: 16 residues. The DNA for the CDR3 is TGTGCCAGCAGCTTAGATGCTAGCGGAACTTCCTACGAGCAGTACTTC. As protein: CASSLDASGTSYEQYF.